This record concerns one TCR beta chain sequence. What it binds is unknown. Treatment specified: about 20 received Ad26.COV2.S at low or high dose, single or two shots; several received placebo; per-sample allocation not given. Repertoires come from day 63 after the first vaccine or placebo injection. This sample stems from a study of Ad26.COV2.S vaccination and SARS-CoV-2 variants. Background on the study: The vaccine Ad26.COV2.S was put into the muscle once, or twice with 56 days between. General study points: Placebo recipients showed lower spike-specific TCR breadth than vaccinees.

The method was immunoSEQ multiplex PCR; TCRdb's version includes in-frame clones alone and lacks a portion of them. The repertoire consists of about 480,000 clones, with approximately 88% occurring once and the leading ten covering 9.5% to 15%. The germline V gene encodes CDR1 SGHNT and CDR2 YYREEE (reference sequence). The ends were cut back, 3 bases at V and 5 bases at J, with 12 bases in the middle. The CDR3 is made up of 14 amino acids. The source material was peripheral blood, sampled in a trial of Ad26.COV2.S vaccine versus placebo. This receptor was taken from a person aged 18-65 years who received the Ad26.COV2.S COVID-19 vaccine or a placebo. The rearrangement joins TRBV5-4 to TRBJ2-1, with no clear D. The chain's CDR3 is CASSSVGSDNEQFF. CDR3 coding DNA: TGTGCCAGCAGCTCGGTCGGCAGCGACAATGAGCAGTTCTTC. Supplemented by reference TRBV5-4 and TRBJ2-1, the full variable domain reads ETGVTQSPTHLIKTRGQQVTLRCSSQSGHNTVSWYQQALGQGPQFIFQYYREEENGRGNFPPRFSGLQFPNYSSELNVNALELDDSALYLCASSSVGSDNEQFFGPGTRLTVL.